This T cell receptor (beta chain) originates from a study of blood T cell repertoires in COVID-19. Study information: Sites across the United States, Italy and Spain contributed samples from acute and convalescent COVID-19.

Measured with immunoSEQ multiplex PCR; TCRdb has only the in-frame clones, and not every one. The table has under 200,000 clones, 70% to 90% seen once. With 3 bases clipped from V and 7 bases from J, the junction kept 9 bases outside the gene matches. Looked up from germline, CDR1 is LNHDA and CDR2 is SQIVND (reference sequence). This CDR3 is built from 16 residues. Those who participated ranged in age from about 18 to 89 years and resided in about two dozen US areas. The V call is TRBV19, the J call TRBJ2-2; 9 positions match TRBD2. This sequence originates from a woman aged 45-60 years who had recovered from COVID-19. What was sequenced was PBMCs or T cells enriched from blood (not recorded which). CDR3 residues: CASSIRSGSGYGELFF. Here the CDR3 DNA reads TGTGCCAGTAGTATTCGTAGCGGGAGCGGTTACGGGGAGCTGTTTTTT.